These T cell receptor beta chains were read from a single sample in a study of type 1 regulatory T cells. Their antigen targets remain unknown. TCRdb re-called the reads with MiXCR, one entry per CDR3 protein. The sample lists roughly 60,000 distinct CDR3 sequences, 62% seen once, with over 1.5% in the top ten. Sequencing was done on a sample of cultured non-Tr1 T cells, either the whole culture or a sorted T cell fraction (not recorded which). The receptors stem from a human donor in good health. Each CDR3 is given with its conserved first and last residue. D genes are given only for firm matches. Clone size, where shown, is once, few, many, or a class for clones that have expanded.

clone_size	v_call	d_call	j_call	cdr3_nt	cdr3_aa
-	TRBV6-1	TRBD1	TRBJ2-5	TGTGCCAGCAAACAGGGGGCCCAAGAGACCCAGTACTTC	CASKQGAQETQYF
-	TRBV28	TRBD2	TRBJ2-7	TGTGCCAGCAGCCCGATCCGTCTAGCGGGACTCTCCTACGAGCAGTACTTC	CASSPIRLAGLSYEQYF
-	TRBV20-1	-	TRBJ2-3	TGCAGTGCTAGAGATCGGGTAGGCCGGGAGACGCAGTATTTT	CSARDRVGRETQYF
-	TRBV10-3	TRBD2	TRBJ2-3	TGTGCCATCAGTGATGGTAGCGGGAGGGCTGTATTTGCGGATACGCAGTATTTT	CAISDGSGRAVFADTQYF
few	TRBV19	TRBD2	TRBJ2-4	TGTGCCAGTAGTATGGCGGTCGGGGGGTTCGGACAAAACATTCAGTACTTC	CASSMAVGGFGQNIQYF
-	TRBV29-1	-	TRBJ1-5	TGCAGCGTTGAAGAGCGGCAGAGCTCACCCCAGCATTTT	CSVEERQSSPQHF
-	TRBV20-1	-	TRBJ1-5	TGCAGTGCGTATCCCGACAGCTACAATCAGCCCCAGCATTTT	CSAYPDSYNQPQHF
-	TRBV5-6	TRBD1	TRBJ2-1	TGTGCCAGCAGCTCGGGACAGATTCTTTACAATGAGCAGTTCTTC	CASSSGQILYNEQFF
-	TRBV4-2	-	TRBJ2-2	TGTGCCAGCAGCCAAGATAGTGGCGGTTACACCGGGGAGCTGTTTTTT	CASSQDSGGYTGELFF
-	TRBV19	-	TRBJ1-5	TGTGCCAGTAGTATATGGGGACGGCGCAATCAGCCCCAGCATTTT	CASSIWGRRNQPQHF
-	TRBV20-1	-	TRBJ1-4	TGCAGTGCTAGAGCCCCGGTGGGGCCGGGGGAAAAACTGTTTTTT	CSARAPVGPGEKLFF
-	TRBV21-1	-	TRBJ2-5	TGTGCCAGCAAAAGGAGTAACCGTCACCAAGAGACCCAGTACTTC	CASKRSNRHQETQYF
-	TRBV28	-	TRBJ1-6	TGTGCCAGCAGTAAAAATTCACCCCTCCACTTT	CASSKNSPLHF
-	TRBV18	-	TRBJ2-5	TGTGCCAGCTCACCACAAGACAGGCAAGAGACCCAGTACTTC	CASSPQDRQETQYF
-	TRBV9	-	TRBJ2-3	TGTGCCAGCAGCGTAGGTTTCAGCGGAGGCACAGATACGCAGTATTTT	CASSVGFSGGTDTQYF
-	TRBV7-7	TRBD1	TRBJ2-5	TGTGCCAGCAGCTTAGGGGACAGGTCCCAAGAGACCCAGTACTTC	CASSLGDRSQETQYF
few	TRBV27	-	TRBJ2-5	TGTGCCAGCAGTTTACGGAAGGACGTTCCTTTGGAGACCCAGTACTTC	CASSLRKDVPLETQYF
few	TRBV4-2	-	TRBJ2-7	TGTGCCAGCAGCCAAGATCCAGGGGTTCTCGGCGAGCAGTACTTC	CASSQDPGVLGEQYF
-	TRBV7-2	-	TRBJ1-1	TGTGCCAGCAGCCCCCCCGGGACATCGAACACTGAAGCTTTCTTT	CASSPPGTSNTEAFF
many	TRBV4-1	-	TRBJ2-2	TGCGCCAGCAGCCAATCAGAGGCCCCGAACACCGGGGAGCTGTTTTTT	CASSQSEAPNTGELFF
once	TRBV5-5	-	TRBJ1-2	TGTGCCAGCAGCTGGCAGGGGAAGAATGGCTACACCTTC	CASSWQGKNGYTF
-	TRBV20-1	-	TRBJ2-6	TGCAGTGCTAGAGATCTCGGGCAGGGGATATCTGGGGCCAACGTCCTGACTTTC	CSARDLGQGISGANVLTF
-	TRBV28	-	TRBJ2-2	TGTGCCAGCAAATTAGGGACCGGGGAGCTGTTTTTT	CASKLGTGELFF
-	TRBV7-3	TRBD2	TRBJ2-3	TGTGCCAGCAGCCAAAGAGCGGGAGTGGAATCTAGCACAGATACGCAGTATTTT	CASSQRAGVESSTDTQYF
few	TRBV27	-	TRBJ2-7	TGTGCCAGCAGTTCACAGCTTTCCTACGAGCAGTACTTC	CASSSQLSYEQYF
-	TRBV5-5	-	TRBJ2-7	TGTGCCAGCAGCTTACTTTCAGAGAGGGCTTACTTC	CASSLLSERAYF
once	TRBV6-5	-	TRBJ2-7	TGTGCCAGCAGCCCCAGGGACGGCAGGTCGGACGAGCAGTACTTC	CASSPRDGRSDEQYF
-	TRBV18	TRBD1	TRBJ2-1	TGTGCCAGCTCACGCCGGGACAGCTACAATGAGCAGTTCTTC	CASSRRDSYNEQFF
once	TRBV4-2	-	TRBJ1-6	TGTGCCAGCAGCCAGGACCTTAGGATGTATAATTCACCCCTCCACTTT	CASSQDLRMYNSPLHF
-	TRBV10-3	-	TRBJ2-1	TGTGCCATCAGCGACAGGGACTCCTGGAGCTCCTACAATGAGCAGTTCTTC	CAISDRDSWSSYNEQFF
-	TRBV10-1	-	TRBJ2-1	TGCGCCAGCAGTGAAGAAGGGTGGAAGGCCAATGAGCAGTTCTTC	CASSEEGWKANEQFF
-	TRBV5-1	-	TRBJ2-3	TGCGCCAGCAGCTTGGCGGGGGAGACAGATACGCAGTATTTT	CASSLAGETDTQYF
-	TRBV2	-	TRBJ2-1	TGTGCCAGCAGCCCGGGAGAGCGGTACAATGAGCAGTTCTTC	CASSPGERYNEQFF
-	TRBV7-9	-	TRBJ2-7	TGTGCCAGCAGCCCAGAAGGGGGTGAAGAGCAGTACTTC	CASSPEGGEEQYF
-	TRBV6-5	-	TRBJ2-2	TGTGCCAGCCCCATCCGACAGCCGAACACCGGGGAGCTGTTTTTT	CASPIRQPNTGELFF
once	TRBV7-2	TRBD2	TRBJ2-7	TGTGCCAGCAGCCCCCTGAGGCGGGCGGGAGTAGACGAGCAGTACTTC	CASSPLRRAGVDEQYF
few	TRBV29-1	-	TRBJ1-2	TGCAGCGTTGAATCCCCAGGAGATGGCTACACCTTC	CSVESPGDGYTF
-	TRBV6-6	-	TRBJ2-3	TGTGCCAGCAGTTACGTAGGGAACACAGATACGCAGTATTTT	CASSYVGNTDTQYF
-	TRBV30	-	TRBJ1-1	TGTGCCTGGAGGGGTGGGGAGGGGACTGAAGCTTTCTTT	CAWRGGEGTEAFF
-	TRBV20-1	TRBD1	TRBJ2-3	TGCAGTGCTGAAAGCCCTCGGGACAGAACAGATACGCAGTATTTT	CSAESPRDRTDTQYF
-	TRBV19	-	TRBJ2-1	TGTGCCAGTACCTATACTAGTTCCAATGAGCAGTTCTTC	CASTYTSSNEQFF
-	TRBV6-6	TRBD2	TRBJ2-2	TGTGCCAGTAGGAGCAAATCAGGCCTAGCGGGGAACACCGGGGAGCTGTTTTTT	CASRSKSGLAGNTGELFF
few	TRBV7-2	-	TRBJ2-5	TGTGCCAGCAGCTTACAAGAGACCCAGTACTTC	CASSLQETQYF
-	TRBV18	-	TRBJ2-1	TGTGCCAGCTCACCTTTATTTTCAGGGTCAGGGTCCTACGATGAGCAGTTCTTC	CASSPLFSGSGSYDEQFF
-	TRBV27	-	TRBJ2-7	TGTGCCAGCAGTTACATAACGGGAGCTGGTAACGAGCAGTACTTC	CASSYITGAGNEQYF
-	TRBV3-1	-	TRBJ2-2	TGTGCCAGCAGCCTCTCGGTAGCGCGGACCGGGGAGCTGTTTTTT	CASSLSVARTGELFF
once	TRBV7-2	TRBD2	TRBJ2-1	TGTGCCAGCAGCTTAGCACTAGCGGGAATCAATGAGCAGTTCTTC	CASSLALAGINEQFF
-	TRBV3-1	TRBD2	TRBJ2-3	TGTGCCAGCAGCCGGGATGGGACTAGCGGGAGCACAGATACGCAGTATTTT	CASSRDGTSGSTDTQYF
-	TRBV20-1	TRBD1	TRBJ2-7	TGCAGTGCTGGGACAGTCGATACCTACGAGCAGTACTTC	CSAGTVDTYEQYF
-	TRBV19	-	TRBJ2-2	TGTGCCAGTAGTATAGATCTGATCGCCGGGGAGCTGTTTTTT	CASSIDLIAGELFF
-	TRBV12-3/TRBV12-4	-	TRBJ1-1	TGTGCCAGCAGCCTTATGGGGACTGAAGCTTTCTTT	CASSLMGTEAFF
-	TRBV20-1	-	TRBJ1-1	TGCAGTGCTATTACAGGGCGGGCTTTCTTT	CSAITGRAFF
-	TRBV27	TRBD1	TRBJ2-5	TGTGCCAGCAGTTTTCAGGGGGCCGAGGAGACCCAGTACTTC	CASSFQGAEETQYF